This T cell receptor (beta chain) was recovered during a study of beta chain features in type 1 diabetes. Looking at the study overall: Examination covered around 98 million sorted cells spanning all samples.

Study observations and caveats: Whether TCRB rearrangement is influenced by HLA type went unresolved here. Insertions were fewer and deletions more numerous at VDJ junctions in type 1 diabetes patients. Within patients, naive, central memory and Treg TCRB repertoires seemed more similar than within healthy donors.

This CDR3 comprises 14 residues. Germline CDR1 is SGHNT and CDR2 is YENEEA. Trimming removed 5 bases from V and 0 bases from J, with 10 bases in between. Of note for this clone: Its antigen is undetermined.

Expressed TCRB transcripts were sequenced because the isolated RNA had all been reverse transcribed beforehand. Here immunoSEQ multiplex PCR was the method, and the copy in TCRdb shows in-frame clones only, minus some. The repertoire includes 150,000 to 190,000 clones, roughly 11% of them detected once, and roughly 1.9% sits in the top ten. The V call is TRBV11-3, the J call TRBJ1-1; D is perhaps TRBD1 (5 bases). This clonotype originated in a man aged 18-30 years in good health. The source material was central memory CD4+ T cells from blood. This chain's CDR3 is CASSPDSLNTEAFF. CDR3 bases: TGTGCCAGCAGCCCAGACAGTTTGAACACTGAAGCTTTCTTT.